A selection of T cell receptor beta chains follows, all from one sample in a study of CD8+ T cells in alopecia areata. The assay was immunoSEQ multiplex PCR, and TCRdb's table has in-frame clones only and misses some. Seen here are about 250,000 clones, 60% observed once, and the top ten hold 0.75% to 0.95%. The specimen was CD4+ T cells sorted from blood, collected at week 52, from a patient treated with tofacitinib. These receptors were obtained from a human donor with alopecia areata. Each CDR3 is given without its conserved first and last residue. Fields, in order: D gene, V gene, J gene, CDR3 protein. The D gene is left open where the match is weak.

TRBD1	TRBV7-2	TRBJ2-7	ASSLAGQGYEQY
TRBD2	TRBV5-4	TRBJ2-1	ASSSKTSGGYEQF
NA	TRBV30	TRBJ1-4	AWSQTVGLTEKLF
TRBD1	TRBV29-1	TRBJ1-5	SVGQGGSNQPQH
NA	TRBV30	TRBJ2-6	AWTRSGANVLT
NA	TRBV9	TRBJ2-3	ASSVAPGYTDTQY
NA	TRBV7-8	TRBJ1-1	ASSPQSGRTNTEAF
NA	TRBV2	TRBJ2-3	ASSEARGDTQY
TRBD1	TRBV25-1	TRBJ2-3	ASSGQTGGSNWDTQY
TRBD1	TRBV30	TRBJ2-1	AWSGTGSNEQF
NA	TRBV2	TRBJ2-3	ASSDLTTDTQY
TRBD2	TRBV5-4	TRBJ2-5	ASSLLLASETQY
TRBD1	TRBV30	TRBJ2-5	AWGPGQKETQY
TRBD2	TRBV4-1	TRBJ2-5	ASSQGGLARETQY
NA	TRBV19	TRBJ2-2	ASSSHTGELF
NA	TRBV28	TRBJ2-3	ASSLERGTDTQY